The T cell receptor beta chain under discussion was sequenced for a study of beta chain features in type 1 diabetes. Whole-study context: Patients were similar to healthy donors in age and gender (as well as in cell yields). Study outcomes and limitations: Moderate yet significant TCRB CDR3 shortening was seen in Type 1 diabetes patients in all four CD4+ subsets.

The entirety of the isolated RNA underwent reverse transcription, so expressed TCRB transcripts were sequenced. Around 4 million reads per sample were averaged for naive, central memory and regulatory samples. Assay: immunoSEQ multiplex PCR; the TCRdb copy retains only in-frame clones and omits some. This table has 330,000 or so clones, roughly 15% appearing once. CDR3 length: 16 amino acids. CDR1 is LNHNV, CDR2 YYDKDF, per germline (reference sequence). Unmatched junction bases numbered 12, after V lost 3 bases and J lost 7 bases. Worth noting for this clone: The antigen is unknown.

Sequencing was performed on central memory CD4+ T cells from blood. The chain uses TRBV15 and TRBJ2-1; TRBD2 aligns across 7 bases. This TCR was recovered from a man aged 30 to 39 in good health. The CDR3 spells CATSRRGASGRNEQFF. The CDR3, as DNA: TGTGCCACCAGCAGGAGAGGGGCCTCCGGGAGGAATGAGCAGTTCTTC.